This T cell receptor beta chain was found in a study of somatic mutations in cytotoxic T cells in rheumatoid arthritis. Study outcomes and limitations: For CD8+ T-cell clonality, rheumatoid arthritis patients and age-matched healthy controls did not differ significantly. A largest CD8+ clone above 20% of CD8+ cells occurred in about an eighth of the roughly 60 patients. For patients with rheumatoid arthritis, CD8+ clonality went up with age, while healthy controls showed no such change.

Notes on this clone: Its antigen is not known.

This CDR3 has 13 residues. The ends were cut back, 6 bases at V and 4 bases at J, with 12 bases in the middle. Germline V gives CDR1 MNHEY, CDR2 SMNVEV (reference sequence). Sequencing used immunoSEQ multiplex PCR; TCRdb keeps in-frame clones, though not all of them. This table holds approximately 13,000 clones, roughly three quarters found once. The clonotype originates from an adult with rheumatoid arthritis. The V and J genes are TRBV27 and TRBJ2-5; D gene ambiguous. The sample was CD8+ T cells sorted from blood. DNA of the CDR3: TGTGCCAGCAGAGACGGTCCGGGAGAGACCCAGTACTTC. It encodes CASRDGPGETQYF.